This is a list of T cell receptor beta chains from one sample in a study of shared clonotypes between healthy human individuals. Only in-frame clones appear in the TCRdb table, and some are missing; sequencing was by immunoSEQ multiplex PCR. The table has roughly 2,500,000 clones, 93% seen once; the top ten hold 0.36%. The sample comprised naive CD4+ T cells from PBMCs. These receptors were taken from a man aged 18 to 35 in good health. Some clones in this sample may be carry-over from other donors' samples. Both conserved end residues are part of each CDR3. Each record gives: CDR3 length, D gene, J gene, V gene, clone size, CDR3 protein, CDR3 DNA. D genes are given only for firm matches. Only some rows state a clone size, as once, few, many or a class for expanded clones.

>16|TRBD1|TRBJ1-1|TRBV5-1|-
CASSLDRGLRSTEAFF
TGCGCCAGCAGCTTGGACAGGGGGCTTCGGAGCACTGAAGCTTTCTTT
>12|-|TRBJ2-7|TRBV30|-
CAWEQGSYEQYF
TGTGCCTGGGAGCAGGGGTCCTACGAGCAGTACTTC
>17|TRBD2|TRBJ2-1|TRBV9|-
CASSVPPGVAGGPEQFF
TGTGCCAGCAGCGTTCCCCCCGGGGTAGCGGGAGGTCCCGAGCAGTTCTTC
>14|TRBD2|TRBJ2-1|TRBV18|-
CASSPPPSGREQFF
TGTGCCAGCTCACCACCGCCTAGCGGGCGCGAGCAGTTCTTC
>13|-|TRBJ1-4|TRBV27|-
CASSPPHNEKLFF
TGTGCCAGCAGTCCACCCCACAATGAAAAACTGTTTTTT
>17|TRBD2|TRBJ2-5|TRBV19|-
CASSIGSLAGGQETQYF
TGTGCCAGTAGTATAGGATCCCTAGCGGGAGGACAAGAGACCCAGTACTTC
>16|-|TRBJ1-5|TRBV28|-
CASSSTGRGGNQPQHF
TGTGCCAGCAGTAGCACGGGCAGGGGAGGCAATCAGCCCCAGCATTTT
>17|TRBD2|TRBJ2-3|TRBV28|-
CASSSTLAGSRGATQYF
TGTGCCAGCAGTTCTACCCTAGCGGGATCCCGGGGGGCGACGCAGTATTTT
>13|TRBD1|TRBJ1-2|TRBV6-5|-
CASSFGTVDGYTF
TGTGCCAGCAGTTTCGGGACAGTCGATGGCTACACCTTC
>15|-|TRBJ2-3|TRBV6-4|-
CASSDQGLRTDTQYF
TGTGCCAGCAGTGACCAGGGACTTAGAACAGATACGCAGTATTTT
>14|TRBD2|TRBJ2-1|TRBV19|-
CASSWGGRNNEQFF
TGTGCCAGTAGTTGGGGCGGGAGGAACAATGAGCAGTTCTTC
>19|TRBD1|TRBJ2-7|TRBV7-9|-
CASSPRQGFPPLQSYEQYF
TGTGCCAGCAGCCCCAGACAGGGCTTCCCGCCCTTACAATCCTACGAGCAGTACTTC
>12|-|TRBJ2-3|TRBV11-3|-
CASSLGHNRQYF
TGTGCCAGCAGTCTCGGACACAACAGGCAGTATTTT
>12|TRBD2|TRBJ2-5|TRBV28|-
CASSIRGEGWYF
TGTGCCAGCAGTATCCGCGGGGAGGGATGGTACTTC
>14|TRBD2|TRBJ2-7|TRBV2|-
CASMVLAGGNEQYF
TGTGCCAGCATGGTACTAGCGGGAGGGAACGAGCAGTACTTC
>15|-|TRBJ1-4|TRBV6-5|-
CASSYRLTTNEKLFF
TGTGCCAGCAGTTACCGACTGACAACTAATGAAAAACTGTTTTTT
>13|-|TRBJ1-2|TRBV2|few
CASSREGRYGYTF
TGTGCCAGCAGTCGTGAGGGGCGATATGGCTACACCTTC
>13|-|TRBJ2-2|TRBV18|-
CASSPGVTGELFF
TGTGCCAGCTCACCGGGGGTCACCGGGGAGCTGTTTTTT
>11|-|TRBJ1-2|TRBV28|-
CAGGQNYGYTF
TGTGCCGGAGGGCAAAACTATGGCTACACCTTC
>14|-|TRBJ1-1|TRBV30|-
CAWRTGGSVVRAFF
TGTGCCTGGAGGACAGGTGGTTCCGTTGTGCGGGCTTTCTTT
>14|TRBD1|TRBJ2-2|TRBV11-2|-
CASSLDRDHGELFF
TGTGCCAGCAGCCTCGACAGGGATCACGGGGAGCTGTTTTTT
>10|-|TRBJ2-1|TRBV7-8|-
CASSLGEQFF
TGTGCCAGCAGCTTAGGGGAGCAGTTCTTC
>16|TRBD2|TRBJ2-7|TRBV7-2|once
CASSLVGGGGTYEQYF
TGTGCCAGCAGCTTAGTCGGTGGCGGGGGAACCTACGAGCAGTACTTC
>13|-|TRBJ1-1|TRBV5-4|-
CASSWDQRTEAFF
TGTGCCAGCAGCTGGGATCAGCGCACTGAAGCTTTCTTT
>14|-|TRBJ2-2|TRBV29-1|-
CSVAGVYRTGELFF
TGCAGCGTTGCAGGTGTCTACCGCACCGGGGAGCTGTTTTTT
>14|-|TRBJ1-1|TRBV18|-
CASSPGVGETEAFF
TGTGCCAGCTCACCAGGTGTGGGTGAAACTGAAGCTTTCTTT
>12|-|TRBJ2-5|TRBV14|-
CASGENRGTQYF
TGTGCCAGCGGGGAAAACCGGGGGACCCAGTACTTC
>16|TRBD2|TRBJ2-7|TRBV9|-
CASSVDSGVGHYEQYF
TGTGCCAGCAGCGTAGATAGCGGGGTTGGACACTACGAGCAGTACTTC
>14|-|TRBJ1-3|TRBV6-5|-
CASSRDPGGNTIYF
TGTGCCAGCAGCCGAGACCCCGGTGGAAACACCATATATTTT
>15|TRBD1|TRBJ2-1|TRBV28|-
CASSRPGQGWNEQFF
TGTGCCAGCAGCCGACCGGGACAGGGTTGGAATGAGCAGTTCTTC
>16|TRBD2|TRBJ2-7|TRBV7-3|-
CASSLERLASHYEQYF
TGTGCCAGCAGCTTAGAAAGACTAGCGTCTCACTACGAGCAGTACTTC
>15|-|TRBJ1-2|TRBV5-1|-
CASSLGGIDNYGYTF
TGCGCCAGCAGCTTGGGGGGGATTGATAACTATGGCTACACCTTC
>15|-|TRBJ2-1|TRBV29-1|-
CSVSQLGAGYNEQFF
TGCAGCGTCTCCCAATTGGGGGCTGGGTACAATGAGCAGTTCTTC
>14|TRBD1|TRBJ2-7|TRBV5-4|-
CASSARTGSDEQYF
TGTGCCAGCAGCGCCCGGACAGGGTCGGACGAGCAGTACTTC
>14|-|TRBJ2-7|TRBV5-1|-
CASSLWDLRNEQYF
TGCGCCAGCAGCTTGTGGGATCTCAGAAACGAGCAGTACTTC
>16|TRBD1|TRBJ2-1|TRBV14|-
CASSYRQGIYYNEQFF
TGTGCCAGCAGCTACAGACAGGGGATTTACTACAATGAGCAGTTCTTC
>13|-|TRBJ1-1|TRBV5-6|-
CASSFKAYTEAFF
TGTGCCAGCAGCTTTAAGGCCTACACTGAAGCTTTCTTT
>14|-|TRBJ2-1|TRBV18|few
CASSPPGGNNEQFF
TGTGCCAGCTCACCACCGGGGGGTAACAATGAGCAGTTCTTC
>14|-|TRBJ1-4|TRBV2|-
CASKGPRMGEKLFF
TGTGCCAGCAAAGGCCCCAGGATGGGTGAAAAACTGTTTTTT
>11|-|TRBJ1-1|TRBV6-6|-
CASSYSSEAFF
TGTGCCAGCAGTTACTCGTCCGAAGCTTTCTTT
>15|TRBD1|TRBJ1-1|TRBV19|-
CASSIQTGLNTEAFF
TGTGCCAGTAGTATCCAGACAGGGCTGAACACTGAAGCTTTCTTT
>11|-|TRBJ2-2|TRBV27|-
CASSRSGELFF
TGTGCCAGCAGTCGAAGCGGGGAGCTGTTTTTT
>16|TRBD1|TRBJ2-2|TRBV11-3|-
CASSSWGTDKTGELFF
TGTGCCAGCAGCTCGTGGGGGACAGATAAGACCGGGGAGCTGTTTTTT
>13|-|TRBJ1-2|TRBV28|-
CASSIGPNYGYTF
TGTGCCAGCAGTATCGGACCTAACTATGGCTACACCTTC
>16|-|TRBJ1-1|TRBV12-5|-
CASGLGLRKGETEAFF
TGTGCTAGTGGTTTGGGCCTGAGAAAGGGTGAGACTGAAGCTTTCTTT
>13|-|TRBJ1-1|TRBV6-6|-
CAGTRSMNTEAFF
TGTGCCGGGACCAGGAGCATGAACACTGAAGCTTTCTTT